These 9 T cell receptor beta chains were all obtained from the same sample, sequenced in a study of CD8 T cells in ankylosing spondylitis. TCRdb re-analysed the 5' RACE reads in MiXCR, keeping a single row per CDR3 protein. Here the sample spans some 120,000 distinct CDR3 sequences, roughly 7.3% being singletons. Sequencing was performed on blood, either unsorted or a sorted T cell fraction (not recorded which). Receptor source: a male donor with ankylosing spondylitis or in good health (not recorded which).

There are many counts of this clonotype. The rearrangement uses TRBV5-1 and TRBJ2-4; possibly TRBD2 for D (6 bases). V was trimmed by 0 bases and J by 0 bases, leaving 19 bases between them. The CDR3 is made up of 19 amino acids. Germline CDR1 SGHRS, CDR2 YFSETQ. DNA of the CDR3: TGCGCCAGCAGCTTGGCCCGGAATTTGGAGGGCTTAGCCAAAAACATTCAGTACTTC. Protein product: CASSLARNLEGLAKNIQYF.

This clonotype was detected many times. This sequence joins TRBV20-1 and TRBJ2-5, with 7 bases fitting TRBD2. CDR3 size: 15 residues. V lost 6 bases and J lost 6; bases outside the gene matches: 16. The V gene's germline CDR1 is DFQATT and CDR2 SNEGSKA (reference sequence). CDR3 residues: CSARWAGVAGKTQYF. The CDR3 DNA sequence: TGCAGTGCAAGATGGGCGGGAGTCGCTGGAAAGACCCAGTACTTC.

This clonotype has at least ten counts. The chain is built from TRBV5-1 and TRBJ1-3; no firm D call. There are 16 residues in the CDR3. The ends were cut back, 0 bases at V and 0 bases at J, with 10 bases in the middle. CDR1 is SGHRS and CDR2 is YFSETQ in the germline V gene. The CDR3 is CASSLDTGSSGNTIYF. In nucleotides, the CDR3 is TGCGCCAGCAGCTTGGATACCGGGAGCTCTGGAAACACCATATATTTT. The variable domain in full, with the rest retrieved from reference TRBV5-1 and TRBJ1-3, is KAGVTQTPRYLIKTRGQQVTLSCSPISGHRSVSWYQQTPGQGLQFLFEYFSETQRNKGNFPGRFSGRQFSNSRSEMNVSTLELGDSALYLCASSLDTGSSGNTIYFGEGSWLTVV.

This clonotype was seen more than once but under ten times. The genes are TRBV29-1 and TRBJ1-2; TRBD1 matches 7 bases. V shed 2 bases and J 6 bases; nucleotides not matched to a gene: 6. The CDR3 totals 13 residues. Germline V gene data show CDR1 as SQVTM and CDR2 as ANQGSEA. The chain's CDR3 is CSVERGQFHGYTF. The CDR3 DNA sequence: TGCAGCGTTGAAAGGGGGCAGTTCCATGGCTACACCTTC.

This clonotype was observed many times. Here the CDR3 reads CASSLVTGDQPQHF. In nucleotides, the CDR3 is TGTGCCAGCAGCTTAGTAACAGGGGATCAGCCCCAGCATTTT. The V gene is TRBV7-8, the J gene TRBJ1-5, with 7 bases matching TRBD1. The ends lost 1 base at V and 5 bases at J; junction bases unmatched: 2. Germline loops: CDR1 SGHVS, CDR2 FQNEAQ. This CDR3 comprises 14 residues.

This clonotype was detected many times. The rearrangement joins TRBV20-1 to TRBJ2-7; D assignment may be TRBD1 or TRBD2 (5 bases each). Germline assignment: CDR1 DFQATT and CDR2 SNEGSKA (reference sequence). The CDR3 totals 14 residues. V dropped 0 bases and J dropped 2 bases, with 11 bases sitting between them. The CDR3 bases are TGCAGTGCTAGAGATTTAGGGGAGACCTACGAGCAGTACTTC. It yields the protein CSARDLGETYEQYF.

This clonotype appeared many times. The J gene is TRBJ2-2, the V gene TRBV28; 12 nucleotides match TRBD2. This CDR3 is 17 amino acids long. J lost 0 bases, V lost 3 bases, and 2 bases had no gene match. The germline V gene has CDR1 MDHEN and CDR2 SYDVKM. CDR3 sequence (DNA): TGTGCCAGCAGTTTTCTAGCGGGAGGGCCGAACACCGGGGAGCTGTTTTTT. Encoded protein: CASSFLAGGPNTGELFF.

This clonotype has a count of ten or more. The chain has TRBV5-1 and TRBJ1-1; the D is unclear. Germline CDR1 is SGHRS and CDR2 is YFSETQ. Trimming cost V 6 bases and J 2 bases, with 11 bases left between them. The CDR3 sequence is 13 residues long. DNA of the CDR3: TGCGCCAGCAACGAACGGTTCAACACTGAAGCTTTCTTT. Encoded protein: CASNERFNTEAFF. The full variable domain, in which reference TRBV5-1 and TRBJ1-1 provide the parts outside the CDR3, is KAGVTQTPRYLIKTRGQQVTLSCSPISGHRSVSWYQQTPGQGLQFLFEYFSETQRNKGNFPGRFSGRQFSNSRSEMNVSTLELGDSALYLCASNERFNTEAFFGQGTRLTVV.

There are many counts of this clonotype. This sequence joins TRBV12-3 or TRBV12-4 and TRBJ2-7; 8 nucleotides match TRBD1. This CDR3 spans 15 amino acids. V gave up 0 bases and J gave up 1 base; unmatched junction bases: 2. The CDR3 reads CASSLARGLSYEQYF. CDR3 DNA: TGTGCCAGCAGTTTAGCCAGGGGGCTTTCCTACGAGCAGTACTTC.